The sequence of this TCR beta chain was determined in a study of identical twins. Trimming removed 3 bases from V and 7 bases from J; junction bases left unmatched: 6. The CDR3 contains 15 residues. CDR1 SGDLS and CDR2 YYNGEE come from the germline V gene. In the case of this clonotype: The target antigen is unknown.

TCRdb re-analysed the 5' RACE reads in MiXCR, keeping a single row per CDR3 protein. The sample shows about 470,000 distinct CDR3 sequences, about 24% of them seen only once. The study's findings and limits: Out-of-frame alpha sequences shared between twins exhibited an excess of low generation probability.

The sample was also linked to a second study, of T cells expressing NK-cell markers. That work states: Sorted CD3+CD56+NKG2C+, CD3+CD56+NKG2C- and CD3+CD56-NKG2C+ T-cell subsets were beta-chain profiled.

This receptor was taken from a woman aged 18 to 35 in good health. Specimen: CD4+ T cells sorted from blood. The chain carries TRBV9 and TRBJ2-3, with 12 bases identical to TRBD2. The CDR3 DNA is TGTGCCAGCAGCGCGGAACTAGCGGGAGGTTATACGCAGTATTTT. Translated: CASSAELAGGYTQYF.